This T cell receptor beta chain was identified in a study of control samples from healthy donors and cancer patients (dated by TCRdb to about 2020). Regarding this clone: The antigen this receptor binds is unknown. Base-call qualities are not available, and no considerably larger clone is one nucleotide away.

Trimming removed 4 bases from V and 2 bases from J; the gene matches leave 4 bases unexplained. From cysteine to phenylalanine, the CDR3 is 15 amino acids long. CDR3 DNA only is kept here, 45 bases in frame from base 1. CDR1 is given as MNHEY and CDR2 as SVGAGI, both from the germline V gene. Receptor libraries were prepared by the immunoSEQ multiplex PCR assay. This is the immuneACCESS table as TCRdb keeps it, with only in-frame sequences that have V and J called. A part of the clones is gone; compared with another copy, unresolved V genes explain less than half, and the rest is unexplained. This sample gives some 140,000 clones in total; 90% to 95% of them show up just once. The ten largest clonotypes hold approximately 5.5% of the sample.

The TCR originated in a middle-aged man in good health. The sequencing input was blood. This receptor chain uses TRBV6-5 and TRBJ2-7; TRBD1 aligns with 11 central bases. For the CDR3, the sequence is CASSFGTGGTYEQYF. The DNA sequence is TGTGCCAGCAGTTTCGGGACAGGGGGAACCTACGAGCAGTACTTC.